What follows is one T cell receptor (beta chain) and its context. These data originate in a study of technical replicates of blood from several donors. Assay: immunoSEQ multiplex PCR; the TCRdb copy retains only in-frame clones and omits some. This sample has approximately 93,000 clones, with 94% found just once. The clonotype originates from a human donor in good health. What was sequenced was T cells isolated from PBMCs.

The DNA for the CDR3 is TGCGCCAGCAGTAGCGGGAGAGACTACAATGAGCAGTTCTTC. Translating it yields CASSSGRDYNEQFF. The V call is TRBV4-1, the J call TRBJ2-1; 9 bases align to TRBD2. Germline assignment: CDR1 MGHRA and CDR2 YSYEKL. CDR3 length: 14 amino acids. Trimming at V came to 6 bases and at J to 3 bases, leaving 3 bases not matched to a gene.